This T cell receptor beta chain is from a study of PD-L1 blockade in urothelial cancer. For the study at large: Blood was tested 3 weeks (second dose) and 6 weeks into treatment.

The CDR3 is 17 amino acids. Trimming removed 2 bases from V and 1 base from J, with 17 bases in between. Germline V gene lookup returns CDR1 KGHSH and CDR2 LQKENI. Libraries were prepared by immunoSEQ multiplex PCR; TCRdb keeps only in-frame clonotypes and omits some of them. This table holds fewer than 50,000 clones, about 86% found once. Regarding time point: peripheral blood 6 weeks after treatment start. The chain carries TRBV18 and TRBJ2-5; a weak D match, TRBD1 (6 bases). The clonotype originates from a man aged 55 to 70 with urothelial cancer. Sequences were derived from PBMCs, sampled around atezolizumab (anti-PD-L1) treatment. For the CDR3, the DNA is TGTGCCAGCTCACCAGAACGACAGGCCCGATCCCAAGAGACCCAGTACTTC. Translation: CASSPERQARSQETQYF.